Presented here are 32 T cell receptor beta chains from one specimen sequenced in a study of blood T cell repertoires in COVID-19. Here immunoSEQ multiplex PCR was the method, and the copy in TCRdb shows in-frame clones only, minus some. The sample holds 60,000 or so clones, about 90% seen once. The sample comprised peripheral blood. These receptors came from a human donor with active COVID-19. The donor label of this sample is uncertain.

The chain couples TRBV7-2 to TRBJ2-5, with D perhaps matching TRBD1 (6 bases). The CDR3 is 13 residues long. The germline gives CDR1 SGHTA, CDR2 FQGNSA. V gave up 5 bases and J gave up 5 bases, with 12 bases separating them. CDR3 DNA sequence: TGTGCCAGCAGCGGGGGCGTTGGGGAGACCCAGTACTTC. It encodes CASSGGVGETQYF.

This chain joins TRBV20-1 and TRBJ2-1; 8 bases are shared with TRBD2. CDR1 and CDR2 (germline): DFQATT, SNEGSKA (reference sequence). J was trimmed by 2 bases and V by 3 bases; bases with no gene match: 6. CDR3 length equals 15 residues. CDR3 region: CSASLAGGPYNEQFF. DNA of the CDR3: TGCAGTGCTAGTCTGGCGGGGGGTCCCTACAATGAGCAGTTCTTC.

CDR3 sequence (DNA): TGCGCCAGCAGCCAGATAGGGGCTAGCGGACAAGAGACCCAGTACTTC. It is translated as CASSQIGASGQETQYF. The chain carries TRBV5-1 and TRBJ2-5, with 7 bases identical to TRBD2. CDR1 SGHRS and CDR2 YFSETQ come from the germline V gene. The CDR3 runs to 16 residues. Trimming cost V 4 bases and J 2 bases; bases outside gene matches: 11.

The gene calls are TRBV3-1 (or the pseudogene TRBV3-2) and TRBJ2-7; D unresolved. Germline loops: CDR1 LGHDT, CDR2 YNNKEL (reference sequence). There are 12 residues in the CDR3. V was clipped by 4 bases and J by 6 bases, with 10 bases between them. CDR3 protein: CASSPRIGEQYF. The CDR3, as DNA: TGTGCCAGCAGCCCTAGAATAGGCGAGCAGTACTTC.

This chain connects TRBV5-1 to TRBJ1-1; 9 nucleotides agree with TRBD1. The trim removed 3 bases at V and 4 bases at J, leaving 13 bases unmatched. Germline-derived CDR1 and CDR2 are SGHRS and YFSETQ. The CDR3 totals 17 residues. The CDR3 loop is CASSSGTGRRSVTEAFF. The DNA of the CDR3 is TGCGCCAGCAGCTCCGGGACAGGGAGGAGGTCGGTCACTGAAGCTTTCTTT.

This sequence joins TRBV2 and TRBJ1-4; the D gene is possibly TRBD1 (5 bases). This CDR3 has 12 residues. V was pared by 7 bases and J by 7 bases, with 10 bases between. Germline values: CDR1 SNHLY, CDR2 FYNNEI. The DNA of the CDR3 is TGTGCCAGCAAGGGGTTAGCTGAAAAACTGTTTTTT. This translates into CASKGLAEKLFF.

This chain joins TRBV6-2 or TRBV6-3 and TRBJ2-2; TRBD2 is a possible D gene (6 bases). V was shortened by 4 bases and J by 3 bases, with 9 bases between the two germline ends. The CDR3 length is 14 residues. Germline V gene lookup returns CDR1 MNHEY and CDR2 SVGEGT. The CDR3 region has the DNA TGTGCCAGCAGTTGGGGCGGGGACACCGGGGAGCTGTTTTTT. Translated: CASSWGGDTGELFF.

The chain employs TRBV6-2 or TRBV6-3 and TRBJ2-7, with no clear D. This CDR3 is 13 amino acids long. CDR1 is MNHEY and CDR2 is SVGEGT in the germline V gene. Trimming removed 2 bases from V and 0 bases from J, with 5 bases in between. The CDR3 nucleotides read TGTGCCAGCAGTTACGAGGCCTCCTACGAGCAGTACTTC. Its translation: CASSYEASYEQYF.

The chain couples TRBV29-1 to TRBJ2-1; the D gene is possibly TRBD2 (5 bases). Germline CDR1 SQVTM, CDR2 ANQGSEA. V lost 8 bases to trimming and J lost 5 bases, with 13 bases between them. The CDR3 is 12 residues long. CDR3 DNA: TGCAGCAACACTAGGACCAACAATGAGCAGTTCTTC. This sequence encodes CSNTRTNNEQFF.

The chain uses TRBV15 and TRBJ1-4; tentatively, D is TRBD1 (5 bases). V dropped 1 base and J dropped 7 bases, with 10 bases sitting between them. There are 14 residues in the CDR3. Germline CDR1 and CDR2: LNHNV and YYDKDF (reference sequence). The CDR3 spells CATSRGGAIEKLFF. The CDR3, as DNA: TGTGCCACCAGCAGAGGGGGCGCCATTGAAAAACTGTTTTTT.

The CDR3 protein is CAIRSGGGETQYF. DNA for the CDR3: TGTGCCATCAGGAGCGGGGGGGGAGAGACCCAGTACTTC. The J gene is TRBJ2-5, the V gene TRBV10-3, with TRBD2 matching over 10 bases. Germline-derived CDR1 and CDR2 are ENHRY and SYGVKD. Trimming took 6 bases from V and 4 from J; bases not matched to a gene: 2. The CDR3 sequence is 13 residues long.

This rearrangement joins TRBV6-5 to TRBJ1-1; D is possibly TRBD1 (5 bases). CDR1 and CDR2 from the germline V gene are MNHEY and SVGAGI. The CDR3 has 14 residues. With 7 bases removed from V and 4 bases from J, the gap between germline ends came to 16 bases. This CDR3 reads CASNGGRGGTEAFF. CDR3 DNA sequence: TGTGCCAGCAATGGTGGTAGGGGCGGCACTGAAGCTTTCTTT.

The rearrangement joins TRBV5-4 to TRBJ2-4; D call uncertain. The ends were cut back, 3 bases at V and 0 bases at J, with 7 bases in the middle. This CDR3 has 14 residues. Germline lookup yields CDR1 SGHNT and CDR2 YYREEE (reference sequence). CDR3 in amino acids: CASSSEIAKNIQYF. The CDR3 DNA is TGTGCCAGCAGCTCCGAGATAGCCAAAAACATTCAGTACTTC. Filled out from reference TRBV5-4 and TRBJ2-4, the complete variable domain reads ETGVTQSPTHLIKTRGQQVTLRCSSQSGHNTVSWYQQALGQGPQFIFQYYREEENGRGNFPPRFSGLQFPNYSSELNVNALELDDSALYLCASSSEIAKNIQYFGAGTRLSVL.

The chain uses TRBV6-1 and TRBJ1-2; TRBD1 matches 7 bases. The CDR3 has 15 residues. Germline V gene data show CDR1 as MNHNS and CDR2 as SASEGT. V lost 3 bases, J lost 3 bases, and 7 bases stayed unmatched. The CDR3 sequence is CASSEGRQGHYGYTF. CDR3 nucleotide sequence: TGTGCCAGCAGTGAGGGGAGACAGGGCCACTATGGCTACACCTTC.

The CDR3 loop reads CASWRGQGSPLDGYTF. CDR3 in DNA: TGTGCCAGTTGGAGAGGACAGGGATCTCCCTTGGATGGCTACACCTTC. The chain employs TRBV19 and TRBJ1-2; TRBD1 matches at 8 bases. CDR1 is LNHDA, CDR2 SQIVND, per germline (reference sequence). The CDR3 sequence is 16 residues long. The V and J ends lost 8 bases and 6 bases, in that order; junction bases with no gene match: 17.

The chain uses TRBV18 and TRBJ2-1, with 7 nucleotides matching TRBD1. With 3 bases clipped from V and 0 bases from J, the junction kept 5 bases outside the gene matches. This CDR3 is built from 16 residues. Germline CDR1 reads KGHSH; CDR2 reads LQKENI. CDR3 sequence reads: CASSPLGQSSYNEQFF. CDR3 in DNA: TGTGCCAGCTCACCGTTGGGACAGAGCTCCTACAATGAGCAGTTCTTC.

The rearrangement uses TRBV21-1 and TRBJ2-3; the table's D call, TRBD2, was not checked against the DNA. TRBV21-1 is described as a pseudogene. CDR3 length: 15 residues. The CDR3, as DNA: TGTGCCAGCAGCCCTCAGCGGTGGTGCCCAGATACGCAGTATTTT. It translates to CASSPQRWCPDTQYF.

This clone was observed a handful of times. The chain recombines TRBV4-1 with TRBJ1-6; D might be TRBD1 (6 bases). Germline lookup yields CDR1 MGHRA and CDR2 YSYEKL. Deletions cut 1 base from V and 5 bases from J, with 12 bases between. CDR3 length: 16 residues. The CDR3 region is CASSQVQGLNNSPLHF. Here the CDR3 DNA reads TGCGCCAGCAGCCAAGTTCAGGGGCTCAATAATTCACCCCTCCACTTT.

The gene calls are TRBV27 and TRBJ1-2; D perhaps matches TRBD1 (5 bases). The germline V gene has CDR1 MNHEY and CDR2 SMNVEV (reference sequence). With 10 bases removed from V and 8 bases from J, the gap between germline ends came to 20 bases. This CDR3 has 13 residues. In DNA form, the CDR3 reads TGTGCCACCGCTCCCACCCCTCCAGGGGGCTACACCTTC. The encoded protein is CATAPTPPGGYTF.

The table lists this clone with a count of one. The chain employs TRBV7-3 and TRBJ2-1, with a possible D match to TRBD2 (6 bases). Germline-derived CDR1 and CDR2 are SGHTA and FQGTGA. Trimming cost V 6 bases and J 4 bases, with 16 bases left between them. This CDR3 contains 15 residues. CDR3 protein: CASSPVVGGYNEQFF. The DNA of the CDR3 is TGTGCCAGCAGTCCGGTAGTGGGGGGATACAATGAGCAGTTCTTC.

The CDR3 DNA is TGTGCCAGCAGCTTAGCAGCGGGGAGCGGCGAGCAGTACTTC. Amino acids: CASSLAAGSGEQYF. The gene calls are TRBV7-2 and TRBJ2-7, with 7 positions matching TRBD2. Looked up from germline, CDR1 is SGHTA and CDR2 is FQGNSA. CDR3 length: 14 amino acids. V was pared by 0 bases and J by 6 bases, with 5 bases of the junction left unmatched. Supplemented by reference TRBV7-2 and TRBJ2-7, the full variable domain reads GAGVSQSPSNKVTEKGKDVELRCDPISGHTALYWYRQSLGQGLEFLIYFQGNSAPDKSGLPSDRFSAERTGGSVSTLTIQRTQQEDSAVYLCASSLAAGSGEQYFGPGTRLTVT.

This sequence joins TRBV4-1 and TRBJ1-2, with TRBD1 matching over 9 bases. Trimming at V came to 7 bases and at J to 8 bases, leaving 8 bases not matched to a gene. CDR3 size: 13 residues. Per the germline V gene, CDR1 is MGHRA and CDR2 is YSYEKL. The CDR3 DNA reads TGCGCCAGCAACACCGGGACAGGGTTCGGCTACACCTTC. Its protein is CASNTGTGFGYTF.

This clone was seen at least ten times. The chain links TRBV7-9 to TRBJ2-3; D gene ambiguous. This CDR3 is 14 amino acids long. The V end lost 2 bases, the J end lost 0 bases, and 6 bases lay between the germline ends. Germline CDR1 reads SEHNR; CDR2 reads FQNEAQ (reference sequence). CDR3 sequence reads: CASSLRVSTDTQYF. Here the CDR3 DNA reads TGTGCCAGCAGCTTACGGGTTAGCACAGATACGCAGTATTTT.

CDR3 DNA sequence: TGTGCCAGCAGCGTTCCCGGGACAGGGAACGCTGAGCAGTTCTTC. Translating it yields CASSVPGTGNAEQFF. The genes are TRBV9 and TRBJ2-1; 9 positions match TRBD1. CDR1 and CDR2 (germline): SGDLS, YYNGEE. The ends lost 2 bases at V and 9 bases at J; junction bases unmatched: 9. This CDR3 is built from 15 residues. Full variable domain (rest looked up from reference TRBV9 and TRBJ2-1): DSGVTQTPKHLITATGQRVTLRCSPRSGDLSVYWYQQSLDQGLQFLIQYYNGEERAKGNILERFSAQQFPDLHSELNLSSLELGDSALYFCASSVPGTGNAEQFFGPGTRLTVL.

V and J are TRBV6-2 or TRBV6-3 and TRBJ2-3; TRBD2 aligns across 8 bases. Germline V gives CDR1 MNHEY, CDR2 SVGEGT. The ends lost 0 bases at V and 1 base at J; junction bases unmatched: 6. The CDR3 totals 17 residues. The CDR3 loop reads CASSYSPGTRGTDTQYF. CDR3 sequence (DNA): TGTGCCAGCAGTTACTCTCCCGGGACTAGAGGCACAGATACGCAGTATTTT.

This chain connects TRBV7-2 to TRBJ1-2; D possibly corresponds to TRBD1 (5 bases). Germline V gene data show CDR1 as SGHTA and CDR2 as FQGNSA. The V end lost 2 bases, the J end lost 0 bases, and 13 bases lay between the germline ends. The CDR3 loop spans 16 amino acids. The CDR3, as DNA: TGTGCCAGCAGCTTACCAGGGCTCTCAACTAACTATGGCTACACCTTC. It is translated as CASSLPGLSTNYGYTF.

CDR3 sequence (DNA): TGTGCCACCACGCCGGGACAGACTTACCACTATGGCTACACCTTC. It codes for CATTPGQTYHYGYTF. This chain uses TRBV7-2 with TRBJ1-2; 7 bases match TRBD1. The CDR3 runs to 15 residues. Unmatched junction bases numbered 14, after V lost 10 bases and J lost 3 bases. In germline, CDR1 is SGHTA, CDR2 FQGNSA.

CDR3 DNA: TGTGCCAGCTCACCACCATCCAGCTACGAGCAGTACTTC. Amino acids: CASSPPSSYEQYF. The J gene is TRBJ2-7, the V gene TRBV18; D is uncertain. There are 13 residues in the CDR3. V was pared by 0 bases and J by 3 bases, with 6 bases between. The germline V gene has CDR1 KGHSH and CDR2 LQKENI.

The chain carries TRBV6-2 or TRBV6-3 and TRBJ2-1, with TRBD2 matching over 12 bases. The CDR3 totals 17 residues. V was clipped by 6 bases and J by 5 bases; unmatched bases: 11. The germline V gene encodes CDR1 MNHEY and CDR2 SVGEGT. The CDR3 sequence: CASSQLAGGRLDNEQFF. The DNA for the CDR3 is TGTGCCAGCAGCCAACTAGCGGGGGGCCGTCTTGACAATGAGCAGTTCTTC.

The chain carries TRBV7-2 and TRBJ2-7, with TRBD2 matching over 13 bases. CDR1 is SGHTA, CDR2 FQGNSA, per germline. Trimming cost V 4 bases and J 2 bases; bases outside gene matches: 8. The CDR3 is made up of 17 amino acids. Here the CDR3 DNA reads TGTGCCAGCAGCTGGACTAGCGGGGGCAGTGGGCCCTACGAGCAGTACTTC. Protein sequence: CASSWTSGGSGPYEQYF.

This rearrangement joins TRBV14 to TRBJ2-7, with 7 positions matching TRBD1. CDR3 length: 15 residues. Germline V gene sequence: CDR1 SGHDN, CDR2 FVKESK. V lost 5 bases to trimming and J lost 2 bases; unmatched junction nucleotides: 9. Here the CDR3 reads CASSSDRDPPYEQYF. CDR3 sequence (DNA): TGTGCCAGCAGCTCTGACAGGGACCCCCCCTACGAGCAGTACTTC. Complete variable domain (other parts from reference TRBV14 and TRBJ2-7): EAGVTQFPSHSVIEKGQTVTLRCDPISGHDNLYWYRRVMGKEIKFLLHFVKESKQDESGMPNNRFLAERTGGTYSTLKVQPAELEDSGVYFCASSSDRDPPYEQYFGPGTRLTVT.

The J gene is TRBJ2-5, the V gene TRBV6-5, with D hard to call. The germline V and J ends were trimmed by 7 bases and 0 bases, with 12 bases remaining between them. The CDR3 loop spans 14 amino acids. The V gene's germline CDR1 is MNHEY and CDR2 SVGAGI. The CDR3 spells CASKAVTYQETQYF. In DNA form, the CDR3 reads TGTGCCAGCAAGGCGGTTACGTACCAAGAGACCCAGTACTTC.